This T cell receptor beta chain was recorded in a study of cytomegalovirus exposure and HLA in healthy donors. For the study at large: The roughly 110 validation repertoires matched the roughly 700 first-cohort repertoires in platform, a later analysis reported. Overall study findings and caveats: Subsequent analysis of the 120 or so validation repertoires found a tendency for first-cohort TCR clusters to co-occur. Whilst most TCR sequences proved rare, a subset of public TCRs occurred across many donors. Cytomegalovirus status was reportedly diagnosed by the classifier with high specificity and sensitivity.

The V and J ends lost 3 bases and 1 base respectively, with 15 bases between them. The V gene's germline CDR1 is MDHEN and CDR2 SYDVKM. This CDR3 spans 16 amino acids. Note on this clone: Its antigen is as yet unknown.

Data came from immunoSEQ multiplex PCR; TCRdb stores just in-frame clones and leaves some out. The data show about 330,000 clones, roughly 90% seen once. The chain has TRBV28 and TRBJ2-5, with D perhaps matching TRBD1 (6 bases). The sequencing sample was made of PBMCs. This receptor was identified in a woman younger than 30 in good health and CMV-seronegative. CDR3 region: CASSFYPQGSQETQYF. In nucleotides, the CDR3 is TGTGCCAGCAGTTTTTACCCCCAGGGGAGCCAAGAGACCCAGTACTTC.